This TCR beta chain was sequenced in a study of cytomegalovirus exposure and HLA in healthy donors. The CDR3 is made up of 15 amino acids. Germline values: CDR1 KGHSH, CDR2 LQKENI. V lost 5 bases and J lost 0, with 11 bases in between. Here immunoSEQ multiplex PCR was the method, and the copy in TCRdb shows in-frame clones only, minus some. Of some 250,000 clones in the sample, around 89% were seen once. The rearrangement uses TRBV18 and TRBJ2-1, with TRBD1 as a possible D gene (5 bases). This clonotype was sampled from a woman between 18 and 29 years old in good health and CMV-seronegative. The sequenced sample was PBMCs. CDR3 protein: CASSSGHSSYNEQFF. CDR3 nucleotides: TGTGCCAGCTCATCCGGACATAGCTCCTACAATGAGCAGTTCTTC.